One sample yielded the 2 T cell receptor beta chains listed below, sequenced in a study of blood T cells in healthy people across ages. Next came a second PCR, run for roughly 6 to 11 cycles, which used a sample-barcoded 5' primer along with a J-beta primer mix. TCRdb passed the 5' RACE reads through MiXCR, listing each CDR3 protein once. The data show around 1,700,000 distinct CDR3 sequences, roughly 28% seen once. Sequencing used blood. The receptors derive from a woman in her thirties in good health.

The gene calls are TRBV30 and TRBJ2-7; 8 nucleotides agree with TRBD2. The length of the CDR3 is 13 residues. CDR1 GTSNPN and CDR2 SVGIG come from the germline V gene (reference sequence). V shed 5 bases, J shed 5 bases, and the junction held 8 bases outside the gene matches. This chain's CDR3 is CAWVLAGGNEQYF. Written as DNA, the CDR3 is TGTGCCTGGGTACTGGCGGGAGGTAACGAGCAGTACTTC. The full variable domain, rest sourced from reference TRBV30 and TRBJ2-7, is SQTIHQWPATLVQPVGSPLSLECTVEGTSNPNLYWYRQAAGRGLQLLFYSVGIGQISSEVPQNLSASRPQDRQFILSSKKLLLSDSGFYLCAWVLAGGNEQYFGPGTRLTVT.

About this clonotype: A clone one base away is much larger, so this may be a read error. V is TRBV12-3 or TRBV12-4 and J is TRBJ2-1; TRBD2 is a possible D gene (5 bases). The CDR3 runs to 15 residues. CDR3 protein: CAGSLNQAGVNEQFF. The CDR3 DNA is TGTGCCGGCAGTTTAAACCAGGCCGGGGTTAATGAGCAGTTCTTC.